Reported below is one TCR beta chain. What it recognizes is unknown. This entry is derived from a study of beta chain features in type 1 diabetes. General study points: Researchers cautioned that cDNA sequencing could over-represent cells with high TCR expression. In all four CD4+ subsets, TCRB CDR3 length was significantly, moderately reduced in type 1 diabetes. Patients with type 1 diabetes showed fewer VDJ junction insertions and more deletions.

The whole isolated RNA underwent reverse transcription, so sequencing captured expressed TCRB transcripts. Some clones are missing from TCRdb's copy, which holds only in-frame ones; the method was immunoSEQ multiplex PCR. In the table there are 100,000 to 150,000 clones, approximately 9% of which are singletons. V was pared by 5 bases and J by 1 base, with 3 bases of the junction left unmatched. Germline V gene sequence: CDR1 SGHTA, CDR2 FQGNSA. The CDR3 has 14 residues. Central memory, naive, regulatory and stem cell-like memory CD4+ cells were sorted by CD45RO/CCR7/CD25/CD127/CD95/CD27. In all sorted populations, purity surpassed 95%.

The material sequenced was central memory CD4+ T cells from blood. The rearrangement links TRBV7-2 to TRBJ2-5, with 8 bases matching TRBD2. The TCR comes from a man in his thirties or forties with type 1 diabetes. The CDR3, as DNA: TGTGCCAGCAGCCCGGGGGGGGGCCAAGAGACCCAGTACTTC. Its translation: CASSPGGGQETQYF.